The present entry profiles one TCR beta chain with its context. The data derive from a study of OX40 agonist ivuxolimab in advanced cancers. Study overall: Patients took ivuxolimab, an agonistic anti-OX40 (CD134) antibody.

The V gene's germline CDR1 is GTSNPN and CDR2 SVGIG (reference sequence). CDR3 size: 13 residues. V was clipped by 7 bases and J by 3 bases, with 12 bases between them. Sequencing was performed with immunoSEQ multiplex PCR; in TCRdb, only in-frame clones are kept and a portion is missing. This table holds about 62,000 clones, 85% found once. The origin of this receptor is an adult with an advanced solid tumor such as melanoma, head and neck, liver or kidney cancer. This chain uses TRBV30 with TRBJ1-4; maybe TRBD1 (5 bases). The source material was CD4+ or CD8+ T cells sorted from blood, sampled in a trial of the OX40 agonist ivuxolimab. CDR3 nucleotide sequence: TGTGCCTTCCCTGACAGTGCTAATGAAAAACTGTTTTTT. It translates to CAFPDSANEKLFF.